This entry lists 14 T cell receptor beta chains sequenced from one sample in a study of identical twins. Each CDR3 protein gets one entry after TCRdb re-called the 5' RACE reads with MiXCR. The table has some 600,000 distinct CDR3 sequences, just over 7% seen once; the top ten hold 1.6%. The same data also went into a second study, on yellow fever vaccine responses in identical twins.

The specimen sequenced was PBMCs. The receptors were gathered from a woman between 18 and 29 years old in good health.

The rearrangement uses TRBV2 and TRBJ1-2, with 7 positions matching TRBD1. V was clipped by 5 bases and J by 6 bases; unmatched bases: 18. Germline values: CDR1 SNHLY, CDR2 FYNNEI. The CDR3 sequence is 17 residues long. The CDR3 bases are TGTGCCAGCAGTCAAGATTCAGGGACAGCTTCAAGAGATGGCTACACCTTC. Translated: CASSQDSGTASRDGYTF.

This clonotype was observed many times. The rearrangement joins TRBV19 to TRBJ1-5; D is undetermined. The CDR3 has 16 amino acids. The V end was cut by 4 bases, the J end by 0 bases, with 13 bases between. Germline V gene lookup returns CDR1 LNHDA and CDR2 SQIVND (reference sequence). CDR3 in amino acids: CASSKGVTISNQPQHF. CDR3 in DNA: TGTGCCAGTAGTAAGGGTGTAACAATTAGCAATCAGCCCCAGCATTTT.

The chain couples TRBV5-5 to TRBJ2-7, with 11 bases that match TRBD2. V was clipped by 4 bases and J by 0 bases; unmatched bases: 6. In germline, CDR1 is SGHKS, CDR2 YYEKEE (reference sequence). The CDR3 totals 16 residues. The CDR3 sequence is CASSPSGTSGSYEQYF. The CDR3 nucleotides read TGTGCCAGCAGCCCATCCGGGACTAGCGGCTCCTACGAGCAGTACTTC.

The rearrangement uses TRBV5-6 and TRBJ2-3; perhaps TRBD1 as D (6 bases). The CDR3 runs to 12 residues. V was pared by 2 bases and J by 8 bases, with 9 bases between. Germline loops: CDR1 SGHDT, CDR2 YYEEEE. CDR3: CASSFRGGTQYF. In DNA, the CDR3 is TGTGCCAGCAGCTTTAGAGGGGGTACGCAGTATTTT.

This clonotype was seen many times. CDR3 protein: CASSLLASGASELRANVLTF. CDR3 sequence (DNA): TGCGCCAGCAGCCTCCTTGCCTCCGGAGCCTCTGAGTTGAGGGCCAACGTCCTGACTTTC. The chain carries TRBV5-1 and TRBJ2-6; D ambiguous. This CDR3 contains 20 residues. Per germline, CDR1 SGHRS and CDR2 YFSETQ. Trimming removed 4 bases from V and 5 bases from J, with 28 bases in between.

Only a few counts were recorded for this clonotype. The V and J genes are TRBV28 and TRBJ2-5; 7 bases fit TRBD1. The CDR3 runs to 15 residues. Germline lookup yields CDR1 MDHEN and CDR2 SYDVKM. J was trimmed by 5 bases and V by 8 bases; bases with no gene match: 14. Here the CDR3 DNA reads TGTGCCAGCTCTGTCGAAAGGGGGCTCTGGGAGACCCAGTACTTC. Translated: CASSVERGLWETQYF. The variable domain in full, with the rest retrieved from reference TRBV28 and TRBJ2-5, is DVKVTQSSRYLVKRTGEKVFLECVQDMDHENMFWYRQDPGLGLRLIYFSYDVKMKEKGDIPEGYSVSREKKERFSLILESASTNQTSMYLCASSVERGLWETQYFGPGTRLLVL.

V is TRBV19 and J is TRBJ1-1, with D perhaps matching TRBD1 (6 bases). Looked up from germline, CDR1 is LNHDA and CDR2 is SQIVND (reference sequence). There are 13 residues in the CDR3. The V and J ends lost 5 bases and 10 bases respectively, with 17 bases between them. In DNA form, the CDR3 reads TGTGCCAGTAGTTGGGGCGGGGGGCGAGGAGCTTTCTTT. Residues: CASSWGGGRGAFF.

This clonotype turned up a few times. This rearrangement joins TRBV12-3 or TRBV12-4 to TRBJ2-1; 8 bases fit TRBD2. This CDR3 has 15 residues. The V gene end was trimmed by 6 bases and the J gene end by 7 bases; junction bases not matched to a gene: 11. For the CDR3, the DNA is TGTGCCAGCAGCCCCCCAGAGCCGGGGGGGAATGAGCAGTTCTTC. The encoded protein is CASSPPEPGGNEQFF.

The chain is built from TRBV28 and TRBJ2-2, with D perhaps matching TRBD2 (5 bases). The CDR3 is 13 residues long. V was cut by 6 bases and J by 5 bases, with 10 bases left in between. Germline loops: CDR1 MDHEN, CDR2 SYDVKM. CDR3 protein: CASRVSVTGELFF. The CDR3 DNA sequence: TGTGCCAGCAGGGTTAGCGTGACCGGGGAGCTGTTTTTT.

This clonotype has just a few counts. This chain connects TRBV20-1 to TRBJ2-7, with D possibly being TRBD1 (6 bases). Per the germline V gene, CDR1 is DFQATT and CDR2 is SNEGSKA (reference sequence). V was clipped by 5 bases and J by 0 bases, with 17 bases between them. The CDR3 runs to 15 residues. CDR3: CSALSEGGSSYEQYF. The CDR3 nucleotides read TGCAGTGCTCTCAGTGAAGGGGGAAGCTCCTACGAGCAGTACTTC.

The chain joins TRBV27 to TRBJ1-6, with D tentatively TRBD1 (6 bases). CDR1 is MNHEY and CDR2 is SMNVEV in the germline V gene (reference sequence). CDR3 length equals 16 residues. The V end was cut by 4 bases, the J end by 8 bases, with 18 bases between. The CDR3 coding sequence is TGTGCCAGCAGTTCGAGTACAGGGAGGATTGATTCACCCCTCCACTTT. Translating it yields CASSSSTGRIDSPLHF.

This clonotype came up once. The J gene is TRBJ2-6, the V gene TRBV5-4; TRBD1 matches 9 bases. From germline, CDR1 is SGHNT and CDR2 YYREEE (reference sequence). CDR3 length: 18 residues. V gave up 5 bases and J gave up 1 base; unmatched junction bases: 10. The CDR3 sequence: CASRQGAALNSGANVLTF. In nucleotides, the CDR3 is TGTGCCAGCAGACAGGGGGCCGCTTTAAATTCTGGGGCCAACGTCCTGACTTTC.

The chain carries TRBV5-1 and TRBJ2-7; a weak D match, TRBD2 (6 bases). The CDR3 length is 15 residues. V gave up 0 bases and J gave up 5 bases, with 15 bases separating them. CDR1 is SGHRS and CDR2 is YFSETQ in the germline V gene. The CDR3 region is CASSLGSASEHEQYF. The CDR3 DNA sequence: TGCGCCAGCAGCTTGGGATCGGCTAGCGAACACGAGCAGTACTTC.

The rearrangement uses TRBV7-6 and TRBJ2-6; D not resolved. V was clipped by 4 bases and J by 7 bases, with 5 bases between them. Germline-derived CDR1 and CDR2 are SGHVS and FNYEAQ. CDR3 size: 12 residues. CDR3 coding DNA: TGTGCCAGCAGCTCCGACGCCAACGTCCTGACTTTC. This codes for CASSSDANVLTF.